This TCR beta chain appears in the sequencing data of a study of cytomegalovirus exposure and HLA in healthy donors (dated by TCRdb to the late 2010s). With respect to the entire study: In an earlier analysis of roughly 500 of the donors, roughly 300 Gb of sequence data and 100 million or so unique TCR beta sequences from 150 million to 200 million T cells were reported. Roughly 300 gigabases of sequencing data and around 80 million unique TCR sequences made up an early release that covered fewer than 650 HLA-typed donors. Of the roughly 430 genotyped donors, roughly 80% fell in the genetic ancestry cluster associated with self-reported Caucasian donors. The study aimed to test whether cataloging public T cell receptors could reveal signatures of past pathogen exposure. The study profiled the T cell repertoires of approximately 700 subjects by immunosequencing and related them to cytomegalovirus serostatus. Along with the approximately 700-subject first cohort, a separate validation cohort of approximately 110 different subjects was used. To predict cytomegalovirus infection status, the study combined high-throughput TCR immunosequencing, statistical association of individual TCRs with disease status, and machine learning. In a later analysis, previously published TCR beta repertoires from several hundred donors were re-analyzed and high-resolution HLA genotyping was added so that TCR occurrence patterns could be studied. The later analysis used no new phenotypic data to find candidate immune exposures, relying instead on TCR beta sequences and their occurrence across donors. An earlier analysis of some 500 of the donors applied high-throughput TCR beta sequencing to assess whether each TCR beta V gene segment acted as functional or pseudogenic. Alongside the repertoire data, information on donor age, sex, ethnicity and CMV serostatus was compiled. In a later genetic analysis, genome-wide SNP genotypes for about 55% of the roughly 670 donors were used, and that subset was treated as a discovery cohort. Every discovery cohort repertoire had been produced on one sequencing platform. HLA typing covered class I and class II loci at four-digit resolution. The number of typed donors differed by locus: about 620-640 for A, B, C, DRB1 and DQB1; roughly 510 for DQA1; around 610 for DPA1; and 400 to 480 for DPB1. Roughly five DR-DQ haplotypes were treated as single units for association and clustering because of strong linkage in the cohort. On average, around 240,000 unique TCR beta nucleotide sequences were sequenced per donor among some 420 genotyped donors of the cohort, with roughly 18% of those sequences being non-productive. The paper's findings and limits, for the study overall: A cluster of highly shared sequence variants was judged likely to represent a technical artifact of the sequencing pipeline. Only TCR beta chains were sequenced in this cohort, and the absence of alpha or paired-chain data limited detectable features. Compared with equally common non-associated chains, HLA-associated TCR beta chains in a later analysis were more clonally expanded and had lower generation probabilities. Correlated functional status among segregating V segments might be attributable to linkage disequilibrium, but an unknown experimental factor could not be ruled out. In a later analysis, 16,951 TCR beta sequences were associated with specific HLA alleles at a false discovery rate of 0.05. Sequencing depth was assumed to be roughly uniform across donors in the presence/absence analyses, though that assumption may not hold. According to a later genetic analysis, donors in an Asian-associated ancestry cluster had fewer N-insertions in productive TCRs than the roughly 660-donor mean. The only immune exposure information available for the cohort was CMV serostatus. Some IMGT-functional V segments, including TRBV6-2 and TRBV6-3, could not be distinguished by the 87-base-pair reads and were therefore excluded. In a later analysis, the rate of TCR association differed among HLA loci, with DRB1 alleles having the most associated TCRs and HLA-C alleles having the fewest. A few of the identified cytomegalovirus-associated TCR beta chains were confirmed in vitro to be specific for cytomegalovirus antigens. Because counts were too low, about 15 rarely observed V segments, including chromosome 9 orphons, were left out of the earlier analysis of about 500 of the donors. In both the original and validation cohorts, the classifier was reported to diagnose cytomegalovirus status with high specificity and sensitivity. While some public TCRs were present in many individuals, most TCR sequences turned up only very rarely across donors. In a later analysis, several top co-occurrence clusters were reported to appear linked to parvovirus B19, influenza, CMV and Epstein-Barr virus. The authors suggested that the approach could potentially be generalized to other disease states and immunological phenotypes. When HLA alleles, especially DR and DQ, strongly co-occurred, attributing TCR associations to individual alleles was difficult. A further reported finding was that TCR beta sequences accurately predicted the HLA-A and HLA-B alleles for most subjects in the first cohort. Because HLA typing was missing for some donors at each locus, association tests included only the typed subset. In a later analysis, most CMV-associated TCR beta chains were found to appear HLA-restricted, with HLA associations seemingly driven largely by CMV exposure. An association between a missense DCLRE1C variant and V-gene and J-gene trimming of TCR beta chains was found in a later genetic analysis and replicated in an independent cohort. In an earlier analysis of 587 of the donors, most TCR beta V segments appeared in productive rearrangements about 90% or about 30% of the time, broadly matching IMGT annotations. A total of 164 TCR beta chains were listed by the study as associated with cytomegalovirus.

Concerning this clone: It has no known antigen specificity. The sample holds no much larger clone one base away, and base qualities are not on file.

The protocol used for the library was the immunoSEQ multiplex PCR assay. A mixture of 60 forward primers for TCR Vbeta segments and 13 reverse primers for TCR Jbeta segments was used in the multiplex PCR. The CDR3 region of rearranged TCR beta genes was amplified from genomic DNA by a multiplex PCR assay. Amplified TCR beta libraries were sequenced as 87-base-pair reads on the Illumina HiSeq System. Under the source paper's analysis protocol: A later analysis counted around 72 million unique TCR beta chains across the 600 to 850 repertoires, and 10 million to 12 million of these chains were shared by at least two donors. Raw reads were error-corrected and collapsed into unique sequences by a nearest-neighbor algorithm in which closely related sequences were merged to remove PCR and sequencing errors. CDR3 sequences were aligned to IMGT reference sequences to assign V, D and J gene segments. Each retained sequence needed at least a six-nucleotide match to both a V gene segment and a J gene segment. A rearrangement counted as productive if the CDR3 had no stop codons and remained in frame with V and J, and every other rearrangement counted as non-productive. CDR3 was defined by IMGT convention, running from the second conserved V-encoded cysteine to the conserved J-encoded phenylalanine. The earlier analysis of about 500 of the donors excluded sequences that lacked an unambiguous match to a single V gene segment. An earlier analysis of fewer than 750 of the donors called V segments functional above 56.7% productive rearrangements and segregating when the between-donor standard deviation exceeded 5%. A statistical classification framework was built to diagnose cytomegalovirus status from the catalog of TCR beta chain sequences. A later analysis assigned V and J genes by comparing TCR nucleotide sequences with IMGT/GENE-DB human TR gene sequences. A later analysis assigned CDR3 sequences and most-parsimonious VDJ recombination scenarios with the TCRdist pipeline. In a later analysis, each TCR beta chain was defined by its CDR3 amino acid sequence together with its V-gene family, and reads without a unique V-gene family were excluded. In a later analysis, around 650 highly shared, low-generation-probability nucleotide sequences were removed to address suspected cross-contamination and a sequencing artifact. In a later analysis, a clonal expansion index for each public chain was calculated from normalized within-repertoire ranks of inferred template counts. Generation probabilities in a later analysis came from a VDJ recombination model fitted to out-of-frame rearrangements, and those results were checked against IGoR. Hypergeometric tests were used in a later analysis to score TCR-TCR, TCR-HLA and TCR-CMV co-occurrence, with a repertoire-size bias correction applied to the TCR pairs. A later analysis estimated false discovery rates by permuting HLA or CMV assignments 20 times. A later analysis grouped co-occurring TCRs with DBSCAN, adding TCRdist sequence similarity when clustering within HLA-allele-positive subsets. Repertoires with fewer than 30,000 or more than 120,000 public chains, plus five repertoires with anomalous nucleotide sharing, were excluded from co-occurrence clustering. Sourced from immuneACCESS, this table was stored by TCRdb with only in-frame sequences that have V and J called. A share of the clones is absent; for the studies checked, an unresolved V gene accounts for under half, and the remainder has no known explanation. V and J calls plus clone size are reproduced from that table; the DNA served to infer D and trimming. Within this sample are around 110,000 clones, with about 79% of them counted one time only. The ten largest account for around 4.5% of the sample.

In total, just over 650 healthy bone marrow donors made up the cohort. Cohort members were all nominally healthy when sampled, although unrecorded immune exposures were likely present. The donor was CMV seropositive and was included in the group of 250 to 300 seropositive cohort members. A peripheral blood sample was collected from each donor, and TCR beta sequencing was performed on peripheral blood mononuclear cells. Genomic DNA was extracted from the blood cell samples with the Qiagen DNeasy Blood Extraction Kit. The CDR1 and CDR2 encoded by the germline V gene are SGHRS and YFSETQ. V ends up 3 bases short and J 8 bases short, with an unmatched junction base count of 4. Including cysteine and phenylalanine, the CDR3 has 14 amino acids. Only the CDR3 DNA is retained, 42 bases long and in frame from the first base.

The source of this sequence is a man aged 25-45 years in good health and CMV-seropositive. The chain joins TRBV5-1 to TRBJ1-6; 8 junctional bases match TRBD1. Sequencing input: PBMCs. This receptor has the CDR3 CASSSGGDYSPLHF. The nucleotide sequence reads as follows: TGCGCCAGCAGCTCAGGGGGCGACTATTCACCCCTCCACTTT.